Listed below are T cell receptor beta chains from one sample, sequenced in a study of regulatory T cells in long-lasting Graves disease. TCRdb reprocessed the multiplex PCR reads via MiXCR and lists one record per CDR3 protein. The profile shows hundreds of thousands of distinct CDR3 sequences, around 15% of them singletons. The sample was also linked to a second study, of T cells in Graves' hyperthyroidism and ophthalmopathy.

The specimen was peripheral blood mononuclear cells (PBMCs), collected at new diagnosis, from a patient treated with antithyroid drugs. The receptor source for this set is a woman aged 25 to 39 with Graves disease. The CDR3 runs from the conserved cysteine through the conserved F or W. The D gene is left open where the match is weak. Some rows have no size entry. The others give once, few or many, or a class for an expanded clone.

>TRBV9|TRBJ2-1|few|TRBD1
TGTGCCAGCAGCGTAGAGGGACAGGGTTTAATCAGGCAGTTCTTC
CASSVEGQGLIRQFF
>TRBV30|TRBJ2-3|few|TRBD2
TGTGCCTGGAGTAATATAGCGGGAGGGGGTACAGATACGCAGTATTTT
CAWSNIAGGGTDTQYF
>TRBV7-9|TRBJ2-2|few|-
TGTGCCAGCAGCCCTCGGGCGAGCGCCGGGGAGCTGTTTTTT
CASSPRASAGELFF
>TRBV20-1|TRBJ1-5|many|TRBD1
TGCAGTGCCAACATCGTACAGGGGAGGCAGCCCCAGCATTTT
CSANIVQGRQPQHF
>TRBV20-1|TRBJ2-1|-|-
TGCAGTGCTAGCGGAGAGGGGTGGCCTTTCCCAAATGAGCAGTTCTTC
CSASGEGWPFPNEQFF
>TRBV7-2|TRBJ2-1|many|-
TGTGCCAGCAGCACCCAGCAGGCTGGGGAGCAGTTCTTC
CASSTQQAGEQFF
>TRBV5-1|TRBJ2-1|many|TRBD1
TGCGCCAGCAGCTTGGACAGGGGGACTTACAATGAGCAGTTCTTC
CASSLDRGTYNEQFF
>TRBV20-1|TRBJ2-1|many|TRBD2
TGCAGTGCTAGAGTGGGGAGGGATGAGCAGTTCTTC
CSARVGRDEQFF
>TRBV25-1|TRBJ1-2|many|-
TGTGCCAGCAGTGACTTTACCACGGGGCCCGACTATGGCTACACCTTC
CASSDFTTGPDYGYTF
>TRBV20-1|TRBJ2-1|few|-
TGCAGTGCTAGGGTGGGGCTAGAGTCTATTGAGCAGTTCTTC
CSARVGLESIEQFF
>TRBV7-2|TRBJ2-3|many|-
TGTGCCAGCAGCCCTACAGGGAACCCTTTGGCAGATACGCAGTATTTT
CASSPTGNPLADTQYF
>TRBV30|TRBJ1-1|-|-
TGTGCCTGGACCTACGGGGGCCCTGAAGCTTTCTTT
CAWTYGGPEAFF
>TRBV7-9|TRBJ2-1|many|TRBD1
TGTGCCAGCAGATCGGGACAGGGAGGCAATGAGCAGTTCTTC
CASRSGQGGNEQFF
>TRBV7-2|TRBJ2-1|many|TRBD2
TGTGCCAGCAGCTTAGGGGGACTAGCAGGGAAGGGTGAGCAGTTCTTC
CASSLGGLAGKGEQFF
>TRBV11-2|TRBJ2-1|many|TRBD2
TGTGCCAGCAGCTCTAGTACCGGGACTAGGGGTTACAATGAGCAGTTCTTC
CASSSSTGTRGYNEQFF
>TRBV2|TRBJ2-7|-|-
TGTGCCAGCAGTGAAGCGGACAAGACCTACGAGCAGTACTTC
CASSEADKTYEQYF
>TRBV7-7|TRBJ2-1|once|TRBD2
TGTGCCAGCAGCTTCGTGCCTAGCGGATACAATGAGCAGTTCTTC
CASSFVPSGYNEQFF
>TRBV20-1|TRBJ1-6|-|TRBD1
TGCAGTGCTAGTTCCGGGACAGAGTTAAATTCACCCCTCCACTTT
CSASSGTELNSPLHF
>TRBV4-3|TRBJ2-1|-|TRBD2
TGCGCCAGCATCCAAGCCGGACTAGCGGGAGAGGTTCAGCTCTTC
CASIQAGLAGEVQLF
>TRBV18|TRBJ1-3|few|-
TGTGCCAGCTCACGGAGCGGGGGGCGAAGTGGAAACACCATATATTTT
CASSRSGGRSGNTIYF
>TRBV7-3|TRBJ2-2|many|TRBD2
TGTGCCAGCAGCCGGACTAGCGGGAGCACCGGGGAGCTGTTTTTT
CASSRTSGSTGELFF
>TRBV7-9|TRBJ2-7|many|TRBD2
TGTGCCAGCAGCTTAGAGGCGGGAGGGAGCTACGAGCAGTACTTC
CASSLEAGGSYEQYF
>TRBV6-1|TRBJ2-5|many|-
TGTGCCAGCAGTGAAACATGGGGGGCTGGGGAGACCCAGTACTTC
CASSETWGAGETQYF
>TRBV6-1|TRBJ1-1|many|-
TGTGCCAGCATCCTAGGAGGGAATGAGAACACTGAAGCTTTCTTT
CASILGGNENTEAFF
>TRBV30|TRBJ2-1|many|TRBD1
TGTGCCTGGAGGGGGGACAGGGCCAGCCATGAGCAGTTCTTC
CAWRGDRASHEQFF
>TRBV28|TRBJ1-5|few|-
TGTGCCAGCAGCCTACCTAATCGGGGAAATCAGCCCCAGCATTTT
CASSLPNRGNQPQHF
>TRBV3-1|TRBJ2-5|many|TRBD1
TGTGCCAGCAGCGGCCGGACAGGGGTCAACGGAGGGACCCAGTACTTC
CASSGRTGVNGGTQYF
>TRBV9|TRBJ2-1|-|-
TGTGCCAGCAGCGTTAGCGGAAGGGGGAATGAGCGGTTCTTC
CASSVSGRGNERFF
>TRBV28|TRBJ1-4|few|-
TGTGCCAGCAGCTTCTCCAGGGGAGAAATGTTTTTT
CASSFSRGEMFF
>TRBV19|TRBJ2-7|few|TRBD2
TGTGCCAGTACCCGGACTAGCGGGAGGGAGTACGAGCAGTACTTC
CASTRTSGREYEQYF
>TRBV10-3|TRBJ2-7|many|TRBD2
TGTGCCATCAGTGAGTCTCGGGGGACTAGCGGGAGGGCCATCGAGCAGTACTTC
CAISESRGTSGRAIEQYF
>TRBV20-1|TRBJ1-2|-|-
TGCAGTGCTAGAGTCCGATCCGTTACGGGCTATGGCTACACCTTC
CSARVRSVTGYGYTF
>TRBV24-1|TRBJ2-2|-|TRBD1
TGTGCCACCGCAACATCGGGACAGGGCCGATTCGGGGAGCTGTTTTTT
CATATSGQGRFGELFF
>TRBV5-1|TRBJ1-2|-|-
TGCGCCAGTCGGTTATTGGAACAGGGCAGCGGCTACACCTTC
CASRLLEQGSGYTF
>TRBV7-2|TRBJ1-6|many|TRBD1
TGTGCCAGCAGCTCCCCTGGACAGGCGACGCTCCACTTT
CASSSPGQATLHF
>TRBV20-1|TRBJ2-7|-|TRBD2
TGCAGTGCTAGGGATTATCTAGCGGGCCTCTCCTACAATGAGCAGTACTTC
CSARDYLAGLSYNEQYF
>TRBV29-1|TRBJ2-7|-|-
TGCAGCGTGCGTGGAGACACAGACTCCTACGAGCAGTACTTC
CSVRGDTDSYEQYF